This TCR beta chain originates from a study of regulatory T cells in long-lasting Graves disease (TCRdb year 2021). Some background on the complete study: Patients with newly diagnosed Graves' disease had been on antithyroid drugs for under 3 months. Persistent Graves' disease patients were compared with newly diagnosed Graves' disease patients by peripheral blood TCR sequencing and RNA sequencing. The study took place in China and was registered as a clinical trial. A total of about 33 samples underwent TCR sequencing: around 13 from persistent and roughly 20 from newly diagnosed Graves' disease patients. General study outcomes and caveats: The small sample size was acknowledged by the authors as a limitation that may reduce accuracy. Compared with newly diagnosed patients, persistent Graves' disease patients had lower TCR Shannon entropy and fewer highly expanded clones, which suggests clonal expansion. Sequencing and analysis were limited to the TCR beta chain. Persistent patients shared more public clonotypes among themselves (over 2,500) than newly diagnosed patients did (more than 950). Peripheral blood alone was examined, since thyroid tissue, which constituted the primary lesion, could not be accessed. Persistent disease showed preferential use of TRBV28, TRBJ1-2 and TRBJ2-5, whereas newly diagnosed disease favored TRBV20-1 and TRBJ2-1.

Taken with the paper, the label for time point translates to: newly diagnosed GD, antithyroid drugs for less than 3 months. RNA was extracted from PBMCs in TRIzol for both TCR sequencing and RNA sequencing. The diagnosis of Graves' disease followed American Thyroid Association guidelines. Patients for the study were recruited at an endocrinology department in Xi'an, China. Each patient gave approximately 8.8 milliliters of peripheral blood, collected in an EDTA anticoagulant tube. PBMCs were isolated by Ficoll Paque Plus density gradient separation without further T cell sorting. An Agilent 2100 Bioanalyzer and agarose gel were used to check RNA quality, while a NanoDrop 2000 measured RNA concentration. Concerning this clonotype itself: No cognate antigen has been identified for it. No base-level quality is on record; no much larger clone is a single base apart.

Based on the germline V gene (reference sequence), the CDR1 and CDR2 sequences are SEHNR and FQNEAQ. V drops 6 bases and J drops 5 bases, leaving 20 bases in between. Counted from cysteine to phenylalanine, this CDR3 has 15 amino acids. The kept DNA is CDR3 alone, 45 bases in frame from the first base. Library generation was performed with multiplex PCR. Sequencing took place on an Illumina HiSeq 4000. CDR3 regions were amplified by Arm-PCR with iRepertoire HTBI primers to construct TCR beta libraries. PCR products were gel purified before sequencing. The original pipeline was this. Gene usage analysis of CDR3 amino acid clonotypes used the 62 TRBV and more than 13 TRBJ segments found across samples. COPE and FqMerger were used to merge the filtered high-quality paired reads into contigs. BLAST was used to align contigs to IMGT TRBV, TRBD and TRBJ reference genes, and CDR3 was defined according to IMGT. Any clonotype with a frequency above 0.1% was classified as a highly expanded clone. Repertoire diversity was measured by Shannon entropy, and V-J evenness by the Gini coefficient. Public clonotypes were defined as clonotypes shared by more than one individual. TCRdb reanalyzed the raw reads on its own, using fastp at Q25 for trimming and MiXCR for clone calling, and kept in-frame beta chains. Identical CDR3 proteins give one entry, which carries the most common genes and DNA. Here the V and J calls rest on TCRdb's processing, not on the authors' analysis. The table for this sample lists roughly 420,000 distinct CDR3 sequences; around 13% of them were counted only once. Roughly a sixth of the sample is in the top ten clones.

These same records also appear under a second study, on T cells in Graves' hyperthyroidism and ophthalmopathy. According to the second study: Graves' hyperthyroidism was defined as stable when no progression to ophthalmopathy occurred over 18 months of follow-up. Hyperthyroidism patients were newly diagnosed, with disease duration under 2 months, and aged 18 to 65 years. Exclusion was applied to patients with uncontrolled infections, other autoimmune diseases, pregnancy or lactation. Diagnoses relied on clinical symptoms, serum thyroxine and TRAb, thyroid ultrasound and orbital computed tomography. The TCR CDR3 was subjected to a first round of RT-PCR using the HTBI primer set and the Qiagen OneStep RT-PCR kit. Most expanded thyroid clonotypes (frequency above 0.001) were also detected in blood, a finding suggesting that blood repertoires may reflect thyroid immune responses. A model built on a 13 V-J signature distinguished ophthalmopathy from stable hyperthyroidism, reaching 87.88% sensitivity and 81.08% specificity in cross-validation and 80%/75% in testing. During validation, the model predicted progression to ophthalmopathy a median of approximately six months ahead of onset, with almost 71% sensitivity and 72.22% specificity. A discovery cohort of about 95 patients, approximately 44 with Graves' ophthalmopathy and approximately 60 with stable Graves' hyperthyroidism, was used to find distinguishing TCR V-J signatures. An independent validation cohort of some 18 hyperthyroidism patients and 17 patients who later progressed to ophthalmopathy tested prospective prediction of ophthalmopathy. The approximately 95 discovery patients were divided at random into training and test sets in a 7:3 ratio. The study also compared thyroid tissue and blood T-cell repertoires from five or six Graves' hyperthyroidism patients. Once sampling was done, hyperthyroidism patients were given methimazole at a starting dose of 30 mg daily, whereas ophthalmopathy patients were given high-dose intravenous methylprednisolone. Libraries were constructed in a second round of multiplex PCR, after which size selection and purification were carried out. Sequencing of the libraries was done on an Illumina HiSeq2000 using paired-end 100 bp reads. SOAPnuke was used to process the raw data, with reads discarded if the reads contained adapters or uncalled bases, had a mean Phred below 15, or lacked an exact constant-primer or identifier match. COPE v1.2.5 was used to merge high-quality paired reads, and clonotypes were defined as unique nucleotide sequences. MiTCR v1.1 was used to align the clonotypes against IMGT TRBV, TRBD and TRBJ reference segments. Analysis was restricted to V-J combinations with a frequency above 0.0001, which covered roughly 99% of repertoires. The TCS score was defined as the ratio of F50 (clonal expansion) to E x V (chaos), calculated using BLOSUM62-based TCRdist between CDR3 peptides within each V-J. Welch's t-statistics and random forest reduced roughly 540 V-J features to 13, which were used in a naive Bayes classifier (R e1071). Sample size was not statistically predetermined, and blinding of investigators to group allocation was not performed. TCR Vbeta CDR3 sequencing of approximately 140 peripheral blood samples (more than 40 ophthalmopathy, roughly 74 hyperthyroidism and around 17 progressor patients) is reported in the paper.

The input for sequencing was peripheral blood mononuclear cells (PBMCs), taken at new diagnosis, from a patient treated with antithyroid drugs. This sequence uses TRBV7-9 and TRBJ2-7; TRBD2 is a weak D gene call, 5 bases matching. The receptor's source is a woman aged 45-60 years with Graves disease. Donor details come from another sample of the same person, matched by shared clones. The sequence in DNA is TGTGCCAGCAGGATGGAGGCCAGCTCCTACAACGAGCAGTACTTC. Its amino acids are CASRMEASSYNEQYF.